This TCR beta chain is from a study of blood T cells in healthy people across ages. On this clonotype itself: Its antigen is currently unknown.

For every donor, a draw yielded approximately 9.8 milliliters of peripheral blood. This CDR3 has 11 amino acids. With 5 bases removed from V and 13 bases from J, the gap between germline ends came to 11 bases. CDR1 and CDR2 (germline): SEHNR, FQNEAQ (reference sequence). The use of a sample-barcoded 5' primer and a J-beta primer mix characterized a second PCR of roughly 6 to 11 cycles. Every single cDNA molecule received a tag from a template-switch adaptor with 12 random nucleotides. Each CDR3 protein is one row after TCRdb ran MiXCR on the 5' RACE reads. Counted here are roughly 930,000 distinct CDR3 sequences, around 49% occurring once; the ten biggest clones make up roughly 13%. Overall study findings and caveats: Conclusively comparing naive with antigen-experienced cells was impossible with unsorted PBMCs. Older individuals had lower TCR beta diversity per million T cells (the decline was roughly linear).

The sequence was collected from a man aged 30-40 years in good health. The chain links TRBV7-9 to TRBJ1-4, with D tentatively TRBD1 (6 bases). The material sequenced was blood. CDR3 DNA sequence: TGTGCCAGCAGCCGCGACAGGTTACTGTTTTTT. Protein: CASSRDRLLFF.